This entry is about one TCR beta chain. Its antigen remains unidentified. This sample stems from a study of regulatory and conventional T cells in RAG deficiency. Study observations and caveats: These Omenn syndrome Treg sorts may hold peripherally activated cells instead. Shorter CDR3s in all patient subsets; >85% Treg-Tconv overlap in Omenn. Treg unique TCR beta sequences were approximately 100-fold fewer in Omenn syndrome and CID/AS patients than controls.

Clones were sequenced by immunoSEQ multiplex PCR, and TCRdb holds only the in-frame ones, with some missing. The table records around 30,000 clones, about 95% of them present only once. The sorted conventional CD4+ T cells were CD25-low and CD127-high, with genomic DNA sequenced. This CDR3 has 16 amino acids. Germline V gene lookup returns CDR1 SGHRS and CDR2 YFSETQ. The ends were cut back, 2 bases at V and 3 bases at J, with 17 bases in the middle. This sample also belongs to another study, concerning regulatory T cells. That report adds: Amplification used 52 TRBV primers and 13 TRBJ primers. Patient repertoires had restricted TRB V-J pairs and skewed V and J usage, most in Tregs.

The source of this sequence is a human donor in good health. The sample taken for sequencing was CD25- CD4+ T cells sorted from blood. The chain recombines TRBV5-1 with TRBJ1-2; no clear D. CDR3 bases: TGCGCCAGCAGCTTAACCCCCGGCCTCGGGGACTATGGCTACACCTTC. Translation: CASSLTPGLGDYGYTF. Filled out from reference TRBV5-1 and TRBJ1-2, the complete variable domain reads KAGVTQTPRYLIKTRGQQVTLSCSPISGHRSVSWYQQTPGQGLQFLFEYFSETQRNKGNFPGRFSGRQFSNSRSEMNVSTLELGDSALYLCASSLTPGLGDYGYTFGSGTRLTVV.